Detailed here is one TCR beta chain. The method was immunoSEQ multiplex PCR; TCRdb's version includes in-frame clones alone and lacks a portion of them. The top ten hold roughly 12% of the sample, which has 20,000 to 25,000 clones, roughly 78% seen once. The CDR3 runs 13 residues. Trimming took 9 bases from V and 3 from J; bases not matched to a gene: 6. Germline CDR1 and CDR2: MNHEY and SMNVEV (reference sequence). The data were taken from a study of sequential checkpoint blockade in melanoma. Study summary: Arm A got nivolumab then ipilimumab; arm B the reverse, 1:1. Maintenance nivolumab came after either treatment sequence.

Treatment in this sample: randomized to nivolumab then ipilimumab (arm A) or the reverse (arm B). None of the patients previously received DNA-damaging chemotherapy. This receptor was obtained from a human donor with melanoma. The material sequenced was CD8+ T cells sorted from blood (inferred from file names), taken from a patient given nivolumab and ipilimumab in sequence. This rearrangement joins TRBV27 to TRBJ2-5, with 8 bases identical to TRBD2. Written as DNA, the CDR3 is TGTGCCAGTCATCCAGCGGGAGAAGAGACCCAGTACTTC. Translating it yields CASHPAGEETQYF.